A selection of T cell receptor beta chains follows, all from one sample in a study of T cell responses to AZD1222 COVID-19 vaccine. Sequencing used immunoSEQ multiplex PCR; TCRdb keeps in-frame clones, though not all of them. Of 140,000 to 150,000 clones listed, approximately 92% are singletons. The material was peripheral blood, obtained on day 0 of AZD1222 vaccination. The origin of the receptors is an adult in good health. Both conserved end residues are part of each CDR3. A D gene is named only where the DNA matches it firmly. A row's size may be missing; if present it is once, few, many or a size class.

V gene	D gene	clone size	J gene	CDR3 protein	CDR3 DNA
TRBV2	TRBD2	-	TRBJ2-1	CASTPGLINEQFF	TGTGCCAGCACCCCGGGACTAATCAATGAGCAGTTCTTC
TRBV6-4	-	-	TRBJ1-2	CASNDSRGYTF	TGTGCCAGCAATGACTCGCGTGGCTACACCTTC
TRBV9	-	-	TRBJ1-1	CASSVAAGVDMNTEAFF	TGTGCCAGCAGCGTAGCGGCAGGGGTTGACATGAACACTGAAGCTTTCTTT
TRBV20-1	-	-	TRBJ2-3	CSASFQAVGTDTQYF	TGCAGTGCTAGTTTCCAGGCCGTCGGCACAGATACGCAGTATTTT
TRBV28	TRBD1	few	TRBJ1-1	CASSLVLTGGSTEAFF	TGTGCCAGCAGTTTAGTTTTAACAGGGGGGTCCACTGAAGCTTTCTTT
TRBV30	-	-	TRBJ1-1	CAWSVLRGVEAFF	TGTGCCTGGAGTGTACTTAGAGGCGTTGAAGCTTTCTTT
TRBV7-6	-	-	TRBJ1-3	CASSLGGRGSGNTIYF	TGTGCCAGCAGCTTGGGGGGGAGAGGCTCTGGAAACACCATATATTTT
TRBV6-5	-	once	TRBJ1-2	CASNRGVNDYGYTF	TGTGCCAGCAATAGAGGGGTGAACGACTATGGCTACACCTTC
TRBV4-2	TRBD1	-	TRBJ1-1	CASSQPGQGPETFF	TGTGCCAGCAGCCAACCGGGACAGGGACCAGAAACTTTCTTT
TRBV5-1	-	once	TRBJ2-3	CASSPRDRGTSGRADTQYF	TGCGCCAGCAGCCCCCGGGACAGGGGGACTAGCGGCAGGGCAGATACGCAGTATTTT
TRBV11-3	TRBD2	-	TRBJ2-3	CASSLDLGLASSDTQYF	TGTGCCAGCAGCTTAGATTTAGGACTAGCCAGCTCAGATACGCAGTATTTT
TRBV28	-	-	TRBJ1-6	CASTQLNSPLHF	TGTGCCAGCACACAGCTAAATTCACCCCTCCACTTT
TRBV3-1/TRBV3-2	TRBD1	-	TRBJ1-1	CASSQAATGGTEAFF	TGTGCCAGCAGCCAGGCCGCGACAGGGGGAACTGAAGCTTTCTTT
TRBV5-1	-	-	TRBJ1-3	CASSLAGRGSGNTIYF	TGCGCCAGCAGCTTGGCCGGGAGGGGCTCTGGAAACACCATATATTTT
TRBV29-1	-	-	TRBJ2-1	CSANPGNEQFF	TGCAGCGCCAACCCTGGCAATGAGCAGTTCTTC
TRBV27	-	-	TRBJ1-4	CASSPDRLNEKLFF	TGTGCCAGCAGTCCTGACAGGCTCAATGAAAAACTGTTTTTT
TRBV15	TRBD1	-	TRBJ1-5	CATSRDRGSAHF	TGTGCCACCAGCAGAGACAGGGGGTCGGCGCATTTT
TRBV7-3	-	once	TRBJ2-5	CASSLGGYQQETQYF	TGTGCCAGCAGCTTAGGGGGCTACCAACAAGAGACCCAGTACTTC
TRBV2	-	-	TRBJ2-5	CATARQSLNHQETQYF	TGTGCCACAGCTCGTCAGTCCCTAAATCACCAAGAGACCCAGTACTTC
TRBV7-6	-	-	TRBJ2-2	CASSPSALDTGELFF	TGTGCCAGCAGCCCATCGGCTCTTGACACCGGGGAGCTGTTTTTT
TRBV2	-	-	TRBJ2-1	CASSLERENEQFF	TGTGCCAGCTCATTAGAAAGGGAGAATGAGCAGTTCTTC
TRBV2	-	-	TRBJ2-3	CASSVQGGPSDTQYF	TGTGCCAGCAGTGTACAGGGCGGACCCTCAGATACGCAGTATTTT
TRBV24-1	TRBD2	-	TRBJ2-1	CATSDFVGGSYNEQFF	TGTGCCACCAGTGATTTCGTGGGGGGGTCCTACAATGAGCAGTTCTTC
TRBV9	-	-	TRBJ1-2	CASEMGRGRWGYTF	TGTGCCAGCGAGATGGGACGGGGGCGATGGGGCTACACCTTC
TRBV10-2	-	few	TRBJ1-1	CASSDISPEAFF	TGCGCCAGCAGTGACATCTCCCCTGAAGCTTTCTTT
TRBV27	-	-	TRBJ1-1	CASSFLPNRATEAFF	TGTGCCAGCAGTTTCTTGCCTAACAGGGCCACTGAAGCTTTCTTT
TRBV7-6	-	-	TRBJ1-3	CASSAIQGTGAGNTIYF	TGTGCCAGCAGCGCTATCCAGGGTACCGGGGCTGGAAACACCATATATTTT
TRBV4-1	-	-	TRBJ2-7	CASSQGPDGSYEQYF	TGCGCCAGCAGCCAAGGGCCCGACGGATCCTACGAGCAGTACTTC
TRBV6-5	-	-	TRBJ1-1	CASSRGGYTEAFF	TGTGCCAGCAGTCGAGGGGGTTACACTGAAGCTTTTTTT
TRBV27	TRBD2	-	TRBJ2-1	CASSSQGLAYEQFF	TGTGCCAGCAGTTCCCAGGGACTAGCTTATGAGCAGTTCTTC
TRBV30	-	-	TRBJ1-6	CAWSSTVQNSPLHF	TGTGCCTGGAGTTCGACAGTTCAGAATTCACCCCTCCACTTT
TRBV27	-	-	TRBJ2-7	CANLDVSGSGSYEQYF	TGTGCCAACCTGGACGTCTCAGGGTCGGGGTCCTACGAGCAGTACTTC
TRBV20-1	-	-	TRBJ1-1	CSASRRSDTEAFF	TGCAGTGCTAGTCGACGTTCGGACACTGAAGCTTTCTTT
TRBV28	-	-	TRBJ2-2	CASNQGGTGELFF	TGTGCCAGCAATCAAGGGGGCACCGGGGAGCTGTTTTTT
TRBV19	TRBD2	few	TRBJ2-2	CASGQAGALTGELFF	TGTGCCAGTGGACAAGCGGGGGCGCTCACCGGGGAGCTGTTTTTT
TRBV2	-	-	TRBJ1-2	CASRPDEAGGYTF	TGTGCCAGCAGGCCCGACGAGGCGGGAGGCTACACCTTC
TRBV7-2	TRBD1	once	TRBJ2-7	CASSDRTGNYEQYF	TGTGCCAGCAGCGACCGGACAGGTAACTACGAGCAGTACTTC
TRBV15	-	once	TRBJ2-3	CATSRDLGDTQYF	TGTGCCACCAGCAGAGATCTAGGGGATACGCAGTATTTT
TRBV7-9	-	few	TRBJ1-5	CASSPNGGNQPQHF	TGTGCCAGCAGCCCGAACGGGGGCAATCAGCCCCAGCATTTT
TRBV19	-	-	TRBJ2-7	CASSWGTDWAQYF	TGTGCCAGTAGTTGGGGGACTGACTGGGCGCAGTACTTC
TRBV5-1	TRBD1	-	TRBJ1-1	CASSFDRGMNTEAFF	TGCGCCAGCAGTTTTGACAGGGGAATGAACACTGAAGCTTTCTTT
TRBV12-3/TRBV12-4	-	-	TRBJ2-1	CASSRNEQFF	TGTGCCAGCAGCAGGAATGAGCAGTTCTTC
TRBV14	TRBD2	-	TRBJ2-1	CASSQSYPQRGIMGQFF	TGTGCCAGCAGCCAATCTTACCCACAGCGGGGTATAATGGGGCAGTTCTTC
TRBV19	-	once	TRBJ1-1	CASLSDRRNTEAFF	TGTGCCAGTCTATCAGACAGGAGGAACACTGAAGCTTTCTTT
TRBV2	-	few	TRBJ2-4	CASSDALTLAKNIQYF	TGTGCCAGCAGTGACGCGTTAACCCTAGCCAAAAACATTCAGTACTTC
TRBV4-2	TRBD1	-	TRBJ1-6	CASSQGPGQTNSPLHF	TGTGCCAGCAGCCAAGGTCCGGGACAGACCAATTCACCCCTCCACTTT
TRBV7-9	-	-	TRBJ2-7	CASSPPGLSSYEQYF	TGTGCCAGCAGCCCCCCCGGGCTAAGCTCCTACGAGCAGTACTTC
TRBV18	TRBD2	-	TRBJ2-3	CASSPYGGSVADTQYF	TGTGCCAGCTCACCATACGGCGGGAGTGTAGCGGATACGCAGTATTTT
TRBV2	-	once	TRBJ1-5	CASSVTGYSNQPQHF	TGTGCCAGCAGTGTCACGGGGTACAGCAATCAGCCCCAGCATTTT
TRBV2	TRBD2	-	TRBJ2-1	CASRVTSGGRGEQFF	TGTGCCAGCAGGGTTACTAGCGGGGGAAGGGGGGAGCAGTTCTTC
TRBV15	-	-	TRBJ1-3	CATSRTNLRGNTIYF	TGTGCCACCAGCAGGACGAACCTCAGGGGAAACACCATATATTTT
TRBV2	TRBD2	once	TRBJ2-1	CASSLLSGTSGRVGNEQFF	TGTGCCAGCAGTCTACTCTCCGGGACTAGCGGGAGAGTTGGCAATGAGCAGTTCTTC
TRBV4-1	-	-	TRBJ1-1	CASSQDRGLGNTEAFF	TGCGCCAGCAGCCAAGATAGAGGACTGGGGAACACTGAAGCTTTCTTT
TRBV9	-	-	TRBJ1-2	CASSGTPQWDYGYTF	TGTGCCAGCAGCGGAACCCCGCAGTGGGACTATGGCTACACCTTC
TRBV30	TRBD1	once	TRBJ1-5	CAWNRGHQPQHF	TGTGCCTGGAACAGGGGACATCAGCCCCAGCATTTT
TRBV5-6	-	-	TRBJ2-5	CASSLDSWYQETQYF	TGTGCCAGCAGCTTGGATTCCTGGTACCAAGAGACCCAGTACTTC
TRBV12-3/TRBV12-4	TRBD1	-	TRBJ1-2	CASRSGGGGYTF	TGTGCCAGCAGATCAGGGGGAGGAGGCTACACCTTC
TRBV27	-	-	TRBJ1-1	CASSLQTNTEAFF	TGTGCCAGCAGTTTACAAACGAACACTGAAGCTTTCTTT
TRBV12-3/TRBV12-4	-	-	TRBJ1-3	CASSFAVNTIYF	TGTGCCAGCAGTTTTGCGGTAAACACCATATATTTT